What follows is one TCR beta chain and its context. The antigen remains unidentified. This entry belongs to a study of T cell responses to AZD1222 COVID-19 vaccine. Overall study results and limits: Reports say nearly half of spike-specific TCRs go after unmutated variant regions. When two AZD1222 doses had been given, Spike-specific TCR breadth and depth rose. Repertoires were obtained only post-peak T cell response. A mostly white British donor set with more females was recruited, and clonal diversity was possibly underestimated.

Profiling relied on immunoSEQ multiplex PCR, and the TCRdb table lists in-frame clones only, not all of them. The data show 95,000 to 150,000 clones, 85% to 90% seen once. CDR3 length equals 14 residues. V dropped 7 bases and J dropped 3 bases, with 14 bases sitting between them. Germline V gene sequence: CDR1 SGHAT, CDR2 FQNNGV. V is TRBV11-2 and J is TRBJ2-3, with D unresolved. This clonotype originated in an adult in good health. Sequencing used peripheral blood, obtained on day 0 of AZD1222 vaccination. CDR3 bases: TGTGCCAGCACCCCCGCAGTGGAAACAGATACGCAGTATTTT. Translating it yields CASTPAVETDTQYF.